This TCR beta chain was captured by sequencing in a study of T cells after somatic rescue of genetic block. TCRdb keeps only in-frame clones here, not all; method: immunoSEQ multiplex PCR. The sample records about 67,000 clones, 92% being singletons. The CDR3 is made up of 17 amino acids. With 1 base clipped from V and 5 bases from J, the junction kept 9 bases outside the gene matches. The germline gives CDR1 SGHNT, CDR2 YYREEE (reference sequence). V gene TRBV5-4 combines with J gene TRBJ2-3; 11 bases are a match to TRBD2. This receptor was obtained from a man between 35 and 55 years old. Sequencing was carried out using peripheral blood mononuclear cells (PBMCs). CDR3 in amino acids: CASSLLVLAGVKDTQYF. The CDR3 DNA sequence: TGTGCCAGCAGCTTGCTAGTACTAGCGGGAGTAAAAGATACGCAGTATTTT.